The 30 T cell receptor beta chains below come from one sample, sequenced in a study of T-cell memory formation after mild COVID-19. TCRdb fed the 5' RACE reads into MiXCR, producing one record per CDR3 protein. The table lists around 310,000 distinct CDR3 sequences, roughly 15% of them singletons. The sequencing input was PBMCs or a T cell subset sorted from them (not recorded which). Every receptor here comes from a man aged 18 to 35 who had mild COVID-19 (a few samples of this study predate the infection). Cell type and time point are not known.

In its sample, this clonotype was seen a few times. The DNA of the CDR3 is TGTGCCAGCAGTTTACCGGGGGACGGGGCCAACGTCCTGACTTTC. Its protein is CASSLPGDGANVLTF. The J gene is TRBJ2-6, the V gene TRBV28; possible D gene TRBD2, 6 bases. The CDR3 contains 15 residues. CDR1 is MDHEN, CDR2 SYDVKM, per germline. Trimming stripped 2 bases from V and 4 bases from J, with 9 bases between.

The table lists this clonotype with a few counts. This rearrangement joins TRBV25-1 to TRBJ1-1, with 9 bases lining up with TRBD1. There are 13 residues in the CDR3. CDR1 and CDR2 (germline): MGHDK, SYGVNS. V was pared by 6 bases and J by 5 bases, with 4 bases of the junction left unmatched. CDR3 loop: CASRGQGVTEAFF. CDR3 bases: TGTGCCAGCAGGGGACAGGGCGTTACTGAAGCTTTCTTT.

The V call is TRBV18, the J call TRBJ2-1; D perhaps matches TRBD2 (5 bases). Trimming pared 10 bases from V and 3 bases from J, leaving 19 bases between. The V gene's germline CDR1 is KGHSH and CDR2 LQKENI. The CDR3 is 15 amino acids. DNA of the CDR3: TGTGCCACCTCGCCCGCTGGAGGATACTACAATGAGCAGTTCTTC. This gives the protein CATSPAGGYYNEQFF.

This clonotype has only a few counts. The chain combines TRBV9 with TRBJ2-1; TRBD1 matches at 7 bases. CDR3 length equals 14 residues. Germline V gene sequence: CDR1 SGDLS, CDR2 YYNGEE. V lost 1 base, J lost 8 bases, and 6 bases stayed unmatched. In nucleotides, the CDR3 is TGTGCCAGCAGCGTAAGACCGGGACAGTATGAGCAGTTCTTC. Its translation is CASSVRPGQYEQFF.

The chain recombines TRBV6-5 with TRBJ1-2; D possibly corresponds to TRBD1 (5 bases). This CDR3 has 13 amino acids. Trimming shortened V by 4 bases and J by 8 bases, and 14 bases separated the two germline ends. Germline CDR1 MNHEY, CDR2 SVGAGI. CDR3 in DNA: TGTGCCAGCAGTTTACGTGGGGCCCTAGGCTACACCTTC. Its protein product is CASSLRGALGYTF.

This clonotype has only a few counts. The CDR3 protein is CASSSGAEQFF. The CDR3 nucleotides read TGTGCCAGCAGCTCTGGAGCGGAGCAGTTCTTC. This chain links TRBV7-6 with TRBJ2-1, with unresolved D. The CDR3 extends over 11 amino acids. Looked up from germline, CDR1 is SGHVS and CDR2 is FNYEAQ. V was pared by 4 bases and J by 10 bases, with 8 bases between.

This clonotype was detected only a few times. The chain employs TRBV27 and TRBJ2-7; 9 positions match TRBD1. This CDR3 has 15 amino acids. J was trimmed by 1 base and V by 3 bases; bases with no gene match: 4. Germline values: CDR1 MNHEY, CDR2 SMNVEV (reference sequence). For the CDR3, the DNA is TGTGCCAGCAGTTTGGGGACAGGGCTATCCTACGAGCAGTACTTC. Amino acids: CASSLGTGLSYEQYF.

The table lists this clonotype with a few counts. The chain recombines TRBV3-1 with TRBJ2-1; D is possibly TRBD2 (5 bases). The CDR3 consists of 13 residues. Per germline, CDR1 LGHDT and CDR2 YNNKEL (reference sequence). Trimming removed 8 bases from V and 0 bases from J, with 8 bases in between. The CDR3 bases are TGTGCCAGCGGAGGTTACTCCTACAATGAGCAGTTCTTC. Translating it yields CASGGYSYNEQFF.

The V call is TRBV7-9, the J call TRBJ2-1; TRBD2 aligns across 7 bases. The CDR3 spans 13 residues. Germline V gene sequence: CDR1 SEHNR, CDR2 FQNEAQ (reference sequence). The V segment lost 6 bases and the J segment 4 bases; nucleotides outside the gene matches: 3. The CDR3 DNA follows: TGTGCCAGCAGGGTAGCGGGTTACAATGAGCAGTTCTTC. This sequence encodes CASRVAGYNEQFF. The variable domain in full, completed from reference TRBV7-9 and TRBJ2-1, reads DTGVSQNPRHKITKRGQNVTFRCDPISEHNRLYWYRQTLGQGPEFLTYFQNEAQLEKSRLLSDRFSAERPKGSFSTLEIQRTEQGDSAMYLCASRVAGYNEQFFGPGTRLTVL.

In its sample, this clonotype was seen a few times. The genes are TRBV6-2 or TRBV6-3 and TRBJ2-1, with unresolved D. The CDR3 is 15 amino acids. The germline V gene encodes CDR1 MNHEY and CDR2 SVGEGT. The V and J ends lost 6 bases and 0 bases respectively, with 12 bases between them. CDR3 loop: CASSLRRSSYNEQFF. Written as DNA, the CDR3 is TGTGCCAGCAGCCTGAGACGGAGCTCCTACAATGAGCAGTTCTTC.

This clonotype was picked up a small number of times. V is TRBV12-3 or TRBV12-4 and J is TRBJ2-2; possible D gene TRBD2, 5 bases. The ends were cut back, 7 bases at V and 6 bases at J, with 18 bases in the middle. CDR3 length: 15 amino acids. The CDR3 DNA reads TGTGCCAGCACCCCCACTAGATCCGGGGCCGGGGAGCTGTTTTTT. It specifies CASTPTRSGAGELFF.

This clonotype appeared a few times. This chain uses TRBV24-1 with TRBJ2-3; a possible D gene is TRBD1 (6 bases). Trimming stripped 4 bases from V and 0 bases from J, with 7 bases between. The CDR3 has 14 amino acids. Germline V CDR1 and CDR2: KGHDR, SFDVKD. CDR3 amino acids: CATSEGGSTDTQYF. The CDR3 nucleotides are TGTGCCACCAGTGAAGGGGGTAGCACAGATACGCAGTATTTT.

The J gene is TRBJ2-5, the V gene TRBV15; no firm D call. Germline CDR1 is LNHNV and CDR2 is YYDKDF (reference sequence). V dropped 0 bases and J dropped 5 bases, with 4 bases sitting between them. The CDR3 has 12 amino acids. The CDR3 DNA sequence: TGTGCCACCAGCAGAGATGTTGAGACCCAGTACTTC. Its translation is CATSRDVETQYF.

The V and J genes are TRBV4-1 and TRBJ2-3, with D perhaps matching TRBD2 (5 bases). Trimming pared 1 base from V and 2 bases from J, leaving 13 bases between. In germline, CDR1 is MGHRA, CDR2 YSYEKL. This CDR3 has 16 residues. CDR3 DNA sequence: TGCGCCAGCAGCCAAGTTATGGGCGGGTTCACAGATACGCAGTATTTT. Translation: CASSQVMGGFTDTQYF.

Ten or more counts support this clonotype. The chain carries TRBV12-3 or TRBV12-4 and TRBJ1-4; perhaps TRBD1 as D (5 bases). This CDR3 has 14 residues. Trimming took 6 bases from V and 11 from J, leaving 19 bases between them. DNA of the CDR3: TGTGCCAGCAGCTTATCTGGCGTGAGGGGTAAACTGTTTTTT. Translation gives CASSLSGVRGKLFF.

The CDR3 here is CASSVGQEIDTQYF. The DNA for the CDR3 is TGCGCCAGCAGCGTAGGACAGGAGATAGATACGCAGTATTTT. The gene calls are TRBV5-1 and TRBJ2-3; TRBD1 matches 7 bases. The CDR3 spans 14 residues. V shed 4 bases and J 5 bases; nucleotides not matched to a gene: 7. Germline V gene lookup returns CDR1 SGHRS and CDR2 YFSETQ. The entire variable domain, with the rest obtained from reference TRBV5-1 and TRBJ2-3, is as follows: KAGVTQTPRYLIKTRGQQVTLSCSPISGHRSVSWYQQTPGQGLQFLFEYFSETQRNKGNFPGRFSGRQFSNSRSEMNVSTLELGDSALYLCASSVGQEIDTQYFGPGTRLTVL.

V and J are TRBV7-3 and TRBJ2-3, with TRBD2 matching 9 bases. Per the germline V gene, CDR1 is SGHTA and CDR2 is FQGTGA. The CDR3 totals 17 residues. The trim removed 1 base at V and 5 bases at J, leaving 10 bases unmatched. CDR3 DNA sequence: TGTGCCAGCAGCTTAAATATGGGCGGGGGGGCACAAGATACGCAGTATTTT. Translating it yields CASSLNMGGGAQDTQYF.

The V and J genes are TRBV6-5 and TRBJ1-4, with 7 bases that match TRBD1. Losses at the gene ends were 3 bases for V and 8 bases for J; bases not matched to a gene: 9. Germline loops: CDR1 MNHEY, CDR2 SVGAGI. This CDR3 spans 15 amino acids. The CDR3 DNA reads TGTGCCAGCAGTTATTCCACAGGGGAGGGAGAAAAACTGTTTTTT. Its translation is CASSYSTGEGEKLFF.

This clonotype has only a few counts. This may come from a read error, since a much larger clone is one base off. This chain connects TRBV18 to TRBJ2-1; D may be TRBD2 (6 bases). The germline V gene encodes CDR1 KGHSH and CDR2 LQKENI. The ends were cut back, 5 bases at V and 9 bases at J, with 17 bases in the middle. The CDR3 is made up of 14 amino acids. CDR3 in amino acids: CASSVGLAVGEQFF. CDR3 DNA: TGTGCCAGCTCAGTGGGACTCGCCGTAGGTGAGCAGTTCTTC.

The chain couples TRBV5-1 to TRBJ2-7; 10 nucleotides line up with TRBD1. The CDR3 contains 14 residues. CDR1 is SGHRS and CDR2 is YFSETQ in the germline V gene. The V segment lost 4 bases and the J segment 6 bases; nucleotides outside the gene matches: 7. The CDR3 coding sequence is TGCGCCAGCAGCATGGGACAGGGGTATGGCGAGCAGTACTTC. It encodes CASSMGQGYGEQYF.

The rearrangement uses TRBV6-1 and TRBJ1-2; D ambiguous. The CDR3 is made up of 13 amino acids. From germline, CDR1 is MNHNS and CDR2 SASEGT. V gave up 7 bases and J gave up 5 bases, with 14 bases separating them. CDR3 amino acids: CASTYERAYGYTF. In nucleotides, the CDR3 is TGTGCCAGCACCTACGAGAGGGCTTATGGCTACACCTTC.

This clonotype was recorded many times. The chain couples TRBV7-3 to TRBJ2-2; 7 nucleotides align to TRBD1. CDR1 is SGHTA, CDR2 FQGTGA, per germline. The CDR3 length is 15 residues. Germline trimming cut 5 bases from V and 0 bases from J; bases unmatched to any gene: 3. CDR3 loop: CASSEGTANTGELFF. CDR3 nucleotide sequence: TGTGCCAGCAGCGAAGGGACAGCGAACACCGGGGAGCTGTTTTTT.

This clonotype was counted a few times. A junction boundary mismatches the germline segment, possibly from a read error. J is TRBJ2-7 and V is TRBV27; 8 bases line up with TRBD1. Germline V CDR1 and CDR2: MNHEY, SMNVEV (reference sequence). The CDR3 has 15 residues. The DNA for the CDR3 is TGTGCCAGCAGTTTCATTCGGACAGGGAACCCCCCCCTCAGCTTC. Protein product: CASSFIRTGNPPLSF.

This chain uses TRBV5-4 with TRBJ2-6, with D possibly TRBD1 on 5 matching bases. The CDR3 spans 15 residues. V lost 4 bases to trimming and J lost 3 bases, with 11 bases between them. Germline V gives CDR1 SGHNT, CDR2 YYREEE (reference sequence). The CDR3 nucleotides are TGTGCCAGCAGCGCCAGGGATTTTGGGGCCAACGTCCTGACTTTC. It translates to CASSARDFGANVLTF.

This chain connects TRBV6-5 to TRBJ1-2, with D perhaps TRBD1 (5 bases). Trimming cost V 6 bases and J 4 bases, with 15 bases left between them. Germline CDR1 and CDR2: MNHEY and SVGAGI. This CDR3 has 14 amino acids. For the CDR3, the DNA is TGTGCCAGCAGGTTGCAGGGAGCCAGCTATGGCTACACCTTC. It specifies CASRLQGASYGYTF.

This clonotype was recorded many times. This chain connects TRBV5-1 to TRBJ1-6, with unresolved D. The CDR3 is 16 amino acids. Germline CDR1 reads SGHRS; CDR2 reads YFSETQ. V lost 0 bases to trimming and J lost 5 bases, with 12 bases between them. CDR3 DNA: TGCGCCAGCAGCTTGGCCGGTCCAGAAAATAATTCACCCCTCCACTTT. This sequence encodes CASSLAGPENNSPLHF.

This clonotype was observed a few times. Its ends do not fully match the called genes, so a read error is possible. The genes are TRBV6-5 and TRBJ2-7; weak D call: TRBD1 (6 bases). The CDR3 extends over 16 amino acids. Germline V gene sequence: CDR1 MNHEY, CDR2 SVGAGI. In nucleotides, the CDR3 is TGTGCCAGCAGTCACTCATACACAGGGTACACCTACGAGCAGTACTTC. Translating it yields CASSHSYTGYTYEQYF.

This clonotype was detected only a few times. The J gene is TRBJ1-5, the V gene TRBV27; 9 positions match TRBD1. Germline V CDR1 and CDR2: MNHEY, SMNVEV (reference sequence). The CDR3 consists of 16 residues. J was trimmed by 1 base and V by 5 bases; bases with no gene match: 6. The CDR3 nucleotides are TGTGCCAGCAGTCTCGGACAGGGGCGAAGCAATCAGCCCCAGCATTTT. Amino acid sequence: CASSLGQGRSNQPQHF.

This clonotype was detected a few times. This chain joins TRBV5-4 and TRBJ2-7, with D perhaps assigned TRBD1 or TRBD2 (5 bases each). The CDR3 runs 14 residues. The germline V gene has CDR1 SGHNT and CDR2 YYREEE (reference sequence). The germline V and J ends were trimmed by 1 base and 3 bases, with 11 bases remaining between them. In DNA, the CDR3 is TGTGCCAGCAGCTTGCCGGGGCAGCTCTACGAGCAGTACTTC. It yields the protein CASSLPGQLYEQYF.

Here the CDR3 DNA reads TGCGCCAGCAGCCAAGACCTAGCGGCACAGATAAAGCAGTATTTT. It translates to CASSQDLAAQIKQYF. This chain links TRBV4-3 with TRBJ2-3; 7 bases line up with TRBD2. Unmatched junction bases numbered 11, after V lost 0 bases and J lost 11 bases. The CDR3 is 15 amino acids. Per the germline V gene, CDR1 is LGHNA and CDR2 is YSLEER.